This T cell receptor beta chain was documented in a study of blood T cell repertoires in COVID-19. Germline V gene lookup returns CDR1 MNHEY and CDR2 SMNVEV (reference sequence). This CDR3 has 14 residues. Trimming took off 5 bases at V and 0 bases at J, with 10 bases between the two ends. The method was immunoSEQ multiplex PCR; TCRdb's version includes in-frame clones alone and lacks a portion of them. The table has approximately 200,000 clones, 65% to 90% seen once. V is TRBV27 and J is TRBJ1-2; possibly TRBD1 for D (6 bases). The sample was PBMCs or T cells enriched from blood (not recorded which). The source is a woman aged 30 to 39 who had been exposed to COVID-19. CDR3 bases: TGTGCCAGCAGTCGACAGGAGACTAACTATGGCTACACCTTC. Translating it yields CASSRQETNYGYTF.